The clone carrying this T cell receptor (beta chain) was seen more than once but under ten times. Its target is unknown. The V and J ends lost 6 bases and 6 bases, in that order; junction bases with no gene match: 7. The CDR3 loop spans 13 amino acids. Germline V CDR1 and CDR2: SQVTM, ANQGSEA. This specimen comes from a study of T cells after yellow fever vaccination. Overall study findings and caveats: Abundant bulk-population clonotypes could contaminate the FACS-sorted repertoires. Booster sampling recovered most clones from primary vaccination (approximately 97% CD4, roughly 88% CD8). A small proportion of clonotypes was detected in both the CD4 and CD8 compartments.

TCRdb recomputed calls from the 5' RACE reads with MiXCR, one row per CDR3 protein. The repertoire holds about 340,000 distinct CDR3 sequences, with around 13% as singletons. This receptor was identified in a man between 18 and 35 years old who received the YFV17D yellow fever vaccine. V and J are TRBV29-1 and TRBJ1-5, with TRBD1 matching 8 bases. Here the sequenced sample was CD4+ T cells sorted from PBMCs, taken 15 days after the yellow fever booster vaccination. DNA of the CDR3: TGCAGCGTGGGTGACAGGGGTGGTCAGCCCCAGCATTTT. Translation: CSVGDRGGQPQHF.